This T cell receptor (delta chain) stems from a study of gamma-delta T cells after stem cell transplantation. TCRdb applied CATT to the RT-PCR reads for clone calling. The sample includes about 3,200 delta-chain clones, around 5.1% of them seen just once. As to this clone: The protein held in TCRdb is that of a much larger clone and does not match this DNA's translation at residue 7, likely because of a read error; the protein shown is translated from the DNA.

Germline V gene sequence: CDR1 GEAIGNYY, CDR2 EKD. Trimming at V came to 3 bases and at J to 2 bases, leaving 24 bases not matched to a gene. The length of the CDR3 is 23 residues. This sequence originates from a human donor. It is not recorded whose cells these are; they may come from a transplant donor. The chain recombines TRDV2 with TRDJ3; 7 bases line up with TRDD3. Sequencing was carried out using gamma-delta T cells. CDR3 region: CACDFLVDTRSPKGPWDTRQMFF. DNA for the CDR3: TGTGCCTGTGACTTTCTGGTGGATACGAGAAGCCCGAAGGGCCCCTGGGACACCCGACAGATGTTTTTC.